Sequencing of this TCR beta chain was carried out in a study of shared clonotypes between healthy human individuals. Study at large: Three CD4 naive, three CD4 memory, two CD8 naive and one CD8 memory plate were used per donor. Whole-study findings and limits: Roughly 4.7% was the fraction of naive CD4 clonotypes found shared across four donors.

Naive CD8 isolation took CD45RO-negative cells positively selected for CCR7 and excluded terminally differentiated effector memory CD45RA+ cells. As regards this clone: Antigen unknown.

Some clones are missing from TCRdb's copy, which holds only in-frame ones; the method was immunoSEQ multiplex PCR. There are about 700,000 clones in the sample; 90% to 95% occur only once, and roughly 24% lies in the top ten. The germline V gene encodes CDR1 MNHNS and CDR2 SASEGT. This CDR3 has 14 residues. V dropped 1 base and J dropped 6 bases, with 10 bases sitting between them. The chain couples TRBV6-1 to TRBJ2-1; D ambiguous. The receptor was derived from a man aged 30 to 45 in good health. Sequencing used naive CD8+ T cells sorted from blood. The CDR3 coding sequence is TGTGCCAGCAGTGAAGGAGTCTTCCTCAATGAGCAGTTCTTC. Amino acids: CASSEGVFLNEQFF.